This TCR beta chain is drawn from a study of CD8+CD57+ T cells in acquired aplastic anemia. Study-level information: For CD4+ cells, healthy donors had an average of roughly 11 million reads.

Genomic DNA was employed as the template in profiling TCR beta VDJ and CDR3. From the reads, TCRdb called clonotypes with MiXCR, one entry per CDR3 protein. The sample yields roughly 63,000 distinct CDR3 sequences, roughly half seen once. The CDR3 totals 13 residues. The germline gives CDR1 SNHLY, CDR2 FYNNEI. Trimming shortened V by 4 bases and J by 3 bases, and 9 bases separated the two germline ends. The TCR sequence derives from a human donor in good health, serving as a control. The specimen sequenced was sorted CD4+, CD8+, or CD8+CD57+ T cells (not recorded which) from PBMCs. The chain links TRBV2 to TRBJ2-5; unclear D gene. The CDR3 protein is CASSARPEETQYF. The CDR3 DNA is TGTGCCAGCAGTGCAAGGCCGGAAGAGACCCAGTACTTC.